This T cell receptor (beta chain) comes out of a study of blood T cells in healthy people across ages. Germline V gene sequence: CDR1 MNHEY, CDR2 SVGAGI. Trimming took 7 bases from V and 6 from J; bases not matched to a gene: 8. The CDR3 consists of 14 residues. A second about 6 to 11 cycle PCR used barcoded and J-beta primers. From the 5' RACE reads, TCRdb called clonotypes with MiXCR, one entry per CDR3 protein. In the table there are some 750,000 distinct CDR3 sequences, 22% of which are singletons. As for this clonotype: Its antigen is as yet unknown.

Study findings and constraints: Diversity estimated from one million T cells was considered an underestimate.

This sequence originates from a man aged 65-85 years in good health. The chain combines TRBV6-5 with TRBJ2-1, with TRBD1 matching 8 bases. The sample comprised blood. The CDR3 sequence is CASKSTGGRNEQFF. The CDR3 nucleotides read TGTGCCAGCAAAAGCACAGGGGGTCGCAATGAGCAGTTCTTC.